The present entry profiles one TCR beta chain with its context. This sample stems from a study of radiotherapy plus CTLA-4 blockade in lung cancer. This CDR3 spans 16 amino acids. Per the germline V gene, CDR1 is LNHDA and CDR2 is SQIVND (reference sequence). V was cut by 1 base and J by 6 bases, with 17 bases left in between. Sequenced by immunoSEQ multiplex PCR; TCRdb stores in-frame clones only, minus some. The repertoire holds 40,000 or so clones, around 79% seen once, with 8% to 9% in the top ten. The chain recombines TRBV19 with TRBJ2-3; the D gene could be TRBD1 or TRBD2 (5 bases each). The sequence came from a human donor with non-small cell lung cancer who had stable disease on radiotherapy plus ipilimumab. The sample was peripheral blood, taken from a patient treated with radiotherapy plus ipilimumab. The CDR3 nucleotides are TGTGCCAGTAGTATAGGTACGGGGCAGGTTATGGATACGCAGTATTTT. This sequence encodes CASSIGTGQVMDTQYF.